This record looks at one T cell receptor beta chain sequence and its context. Profiling relied on immunoSEQ multiplex PCR, and the TCRdb table lists in-frame clones only, not all of them. This sample has about 140,000 clones; about 86% occur once, and the top ten carry around 4%. These data come from a study of blood T cell repertoires in COVID-19. The TCR sequence derives from a woman in her sixties or seventies with acute or convalescent COVID-19. Sequencing was done on a sample of peripheral blood.

CDR3: CASSSGTRRETQYF. CDR3 sequence (DNA): TGTGCCAGCAGCTCCGGGACACGAAGGGAGACCCAGTACTTC. The chain couples TRBV11-3 to TRBJ2-5; tentative D call: TRBD1 (6 bases). Germline V gives CDR1 SGHNT, CDR2 YENEEA. The CDR3 covers 14 residues. With 4 bases removed from V and 5 bases from J, the gap between germline ends came to 14 bases.